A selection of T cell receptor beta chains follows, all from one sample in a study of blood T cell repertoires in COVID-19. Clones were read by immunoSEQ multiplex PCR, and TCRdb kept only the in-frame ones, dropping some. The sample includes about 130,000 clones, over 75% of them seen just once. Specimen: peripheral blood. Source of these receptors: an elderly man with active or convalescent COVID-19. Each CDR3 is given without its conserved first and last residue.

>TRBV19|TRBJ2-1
ASSPGTNYNEQF
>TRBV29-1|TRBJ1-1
SAEMNTEAF
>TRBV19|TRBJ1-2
ASAGQGYGYT
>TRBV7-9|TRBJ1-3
ASSVSGTLVRGNTIY
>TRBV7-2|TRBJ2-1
ASSVLSTGLYNEQF
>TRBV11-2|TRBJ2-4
ASSPGLAGAKNIQY
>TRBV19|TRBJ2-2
ASSIVRTGELF
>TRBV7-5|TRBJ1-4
VRSLNHRDKRYIATNEKLF
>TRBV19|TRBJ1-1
ASSIGEFAGGARAF
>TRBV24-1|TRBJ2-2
ATRRTGDTGELF
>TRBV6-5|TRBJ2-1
ASSYGAGGPFEQF
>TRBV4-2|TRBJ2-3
ASSRDSLPTDTQY
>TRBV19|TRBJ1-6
ASSIGTGGADSPLH
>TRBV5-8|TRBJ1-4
ASSLGTGGVMGEKLF
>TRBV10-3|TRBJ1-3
AISPGGTGNTIY
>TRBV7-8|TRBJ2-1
ASSLARTSGRLNNEQF
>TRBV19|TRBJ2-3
ASSLRGFDTQY
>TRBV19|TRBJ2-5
ASSIGGRGGQETQY
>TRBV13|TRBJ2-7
ASSFLREGKNEQY
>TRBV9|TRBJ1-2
ASSVAGTPNYGYT
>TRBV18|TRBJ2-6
ASSPSSNSGANVLT
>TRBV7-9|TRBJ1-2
ATTLGHREGGYT
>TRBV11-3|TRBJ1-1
ASSLSAGTEAF
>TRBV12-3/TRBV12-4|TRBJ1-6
ASSFGDNSPLH
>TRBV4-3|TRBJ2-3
ASSQQLAASDTQY
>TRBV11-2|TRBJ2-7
ASAGTDRSSYEQY
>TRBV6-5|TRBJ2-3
ASSYLGGLTDTQY